This TCR beta chain was recorded in a study of brain T cells in children with intractable seizures. The study, taken as a whole, reports: Absence of clones before surgery may stem from lower sequencing depth.

At least one anti-epileptic drug was given before surgery. In germline, CDR1 is SGHNT, CDR2 YYREEE (reference sequence). The V gene end was trimmed by 4 bases and the J gene end by 4 bases; junction bases not matched to a gene: 6. There are 14 residues in the CDR3. As for this clone: Its specificity is not known.

The repertoire was sequenced with immunoSEQ multiplex PCR; TCRdb's copy has only in-frame clones and lacks some. The table lists 88,000 or so clones, approximately 89% of them singletons. This receptor was obtained from a girl aged 2-10 years with Rasmussen encephalitis and intractable seizures. The sequences come from peripheral blood, collected at surgery. The chain links TRBV5-4 to TRBJ1-2; TRBD1 agrees at 8 bases. The CDR3 sequence is CASSPGGIGYGYTF. DNA for the CDR3: TGTGCCAGCAGCCCAGGGGGCATCGGCTATGGCTACACCTTC.